The present entry profiles one T cell receptor (beta chain) with its context. The antigen is unknown. The sample is drawn from a study of T cell responses to AZD1222 COVID-19 vaccine. Study-level points and caveats: Following two doses of AZD1222, Spike-specific TCR breadth and depth rose. Spike was spanned by vaccine-associated CD4 TCRs, with dominance at 160-218 and 743-854.

Clones were sequenced by immunoSEQ multiplex PCR, and TCRdb holds only the in-frame ones, with some missing. Of 100,000 to 120,000 clones in the sample, roughly nine tenths were seen once. Germline V gives CDR1 MNHNS, CDR2 SASEGT. The CDR3 consists of 14 residues. V lost 2 bases, J lost 2 bases, and 7 bases lay in between. Sequenced material: peripheral blood, taken on day 0 of AZD1222 vaccination. The TCR originated in an adult in good health. V is TRBV6-1 and J is TRBJ1-3; no reliable D call. The CDR3 spells CASSESGTGNTIYF. The CDR3 DNA reads TGTGCCAGCAGTGAATCGGGGACTGGAAACACCATATATTTT.